This is a list of T cell receptor beta chains from one sample in a study of human T cells and chemical hapten exposure. TCRdb re-derived calls from the RACE reads in MiXCR, one entry per CDR3 protein. This sample has under 100,000 distinct CDR3 sequences; 7.5% to 9.5% occur once, and the top ten carry roughly 2.6%. Sequenced here: whole blood, sampled in connection with sensitization to the hapten diphenylcyclopropenone (DPC). These receptors were collected from a man in his forties or fifties with alopecia areata. Some clones in this sample may be carry-over from other donors' samples. CDR3s include the opening cysteine and the closing phenylalanine or tryptophan. The D gene is left open where the match is weak.

TRBJ2-3 TRBV7-8 TRBD2 CASSLVFFSGRIDTQYF
TRBJ1-6 TRBV5-1 - CASSPSEGRGSPLHF
TRBJ2-3 TRBV6-5 - CASSNLRATDTQYF
TRBJ2-3 TRBV23-1 - CASSLTIALGQDTDTQYF
TRBJ2-7 TRBV28 TRBD1 CATGAGGPREQYF
TRBJ1-6 TRBV29-1 - CSARTQGPNSPLHF
TRBJ2-2 TRBV27 - CASSEGRHGELFF
TRBJ1-1 TRBV7-9 - CASSLGWGTTEAFF
TRBJ2-1 TRBV27 - CASSLSRGRGSSNEQFF
TRBJ1-1 TRBV6-2/TRBV6-3 - CASSPGWINTEAFF
TRBJ1-1 TRBV5-4 TRBD1 CASSQRDRDRPEAFF
TRBJ1-1 TRBV20-1 - CSCRDTNTEAFF
TRBJ2-7 TRBV28 - CASSPGTWNPEQYF
TRBJ1-1 TRBV12-3/TRBV12-4 TRBD1 CASTPTGANTEAFF
TRBJ2-1 TRBV20-1 - CGKKRTVYNEQFF
TRBJ1-2 TRBV29-1 - CSVDDPWEANYGYTF
TRBJ2-5 TRBV11-3 - CASSSFEAETQYF
TRBJ2-3 TRBV7-2 - CASSPQDTVASTDTQYF
TRBJ1-2 TRBV4-2 - CASSQERTVNYGYTF
TRBJ2-3 TRBV5-1 - CASSLVIRESGTDTQYF
TRBJ2-7 TRBV30 - CAWSVRIYEQYF
TRBJ1-2 TRBV6-2/TRBV6-3 TRBD1 CASRGINYGYTF
TRBJ1-2 TRBV5-1 - CASSANTLPGNNYGYTF
TRBJ1-1 TRBV6-2/TRBV6-3 TRBD1 CASSQGQKAFF
TRBJ2-1 TRBV10-3 TRBD2 CAISELAGVNEQFF
TRBJ2-3 TRBV14 - CASSPTLKPFGADTQYF
TRBJ2-1 TRBV7-8 - CASSLVPGYEQFF
TRBJ2-1 TRBV19 - CASSIPEWRTSYNEQFF
TRBJ1-2 TRBV28 TRBD1 CASSLIQGAKLGGYTF
TRBJ2-2 TRBV12-3/TRBV12-4 TRBD2 CASSLLAGGSTGELFF
TRBJ1-1 TRBV7-8 - CASSLATGNRPEAFF
TRBJ2-1 TRBV5-5 TRBD2 CASSLGLAGGPRSYNEQFF
TRBJ2-1 TRBV7-9 TRBD2 CASSPGTSGYNEQFF
TRBJ2-3 TRBV4-2 - CASSQDGGTEDTQYF
TRBJ2-1 TRBV19 - CASSNGHSGNEQFF
TRBJ2-7 TRBV7-9 TRBD2 CASSSGLAGGYPSYEQYF
TRBJ2-1 TRBV4-1 - CASSQDIGGTRNEQFF
TRBJ1-2 TRBV2 - CASSAGTVNYGYTF
TRBJ2-6 TRBV29-1 - CSVGAASGANVLTF
TRBJ1-5 TRBV5-1 TRBD1 CASSLGGQGANQPQHF
TRBJ2-5 TRBV27 - CASSYQGMETQYF
TRBJ2-7 TRBV5-1 TRBD2 CASSLAAGSGVYEQYF
TRBJ1-6 TRBV10-3 - CAISDQGHSPLHF
TRBJ2-3 TRBV6-2/TRBV6-3 - CASTQPGSTDTQYF
TRBJ1-3 TRBV29-1 TRBD1 CSVEDKGQAAGNTIYF
TRBJ1-1 TRBV18 - CASSPGDTEAFF
TRBJ2-5 TRBV7-9 - CASSLALLGETQYF
TRBJ1-2 TRBV10-3 - CAISEEQEDGYTF
TRBJ2-5 TRBV5-1 - CASSGMTAEKETQYF